The rows below give T cell receptor beta chains drawn from one sample of a study of identical twins. TCRdb redid the calling of the 5' RACE reads with MiXCR, one entry per CDR3 protein. The profile shows fewer than 500,000 distinct CDR3 sequences, roughly a quarter of them singletons. This sample also belongs to another study, concerning T cells expressing NK-cell markers.

Sequenced: CD4+ T cells sorted from blood. Receptors were obtained from a woman under 30 in good health. CDR3s include the opening cysteine and the closing phenylalanine or tryptophan. Each record gives: J gene, V gene, CDR3 protein.

>TRBJ1-1|TRBV11-2
CASSPRRYNTNTEAFF
>TRBJ1-2|TRBV10-2
CAPEDRGLSHYGYTF
>TRBJ2-1|TRBV6-1
CASRLSLAGGHRGEQFF
>TRBJ2-7|TRBV5-1
CASTTGPQDGQYF
>TRBJ1-2|TRBV30
CAWSEGHIYGYTF
>TRBJ2-3|TRBV5-1
CASSLTSRRSTDTQYF
>TRBJ1-1|TRBV7-3
CASSLSIVKNTEAFF
>TRBJ2-7|TRBV4-2
CASSQEMGRLRSYEQYF
>TRBJ1-2|TRBV5-1
CASSEYGQGNYGYTF
>TRBJ1-2|TRBV20-1
CSASRQGAGATF
>TRBJ2-4|TRBV5-1
CASSPGGGNIQYF
>TRBJ2-7|TRBV9
CASSPSDGFSYEQYF
>TRBJ2-1|TRBV6-2/TRBV6-3
CASSSRMAEQFF
>TRBJ2-7|TRBV20-1
CSASGFSGVSYEQYF
>TRBJ2-1|TRBV19
CASIFEQFF
>TRBJ2-5|TRBV10-3
CAISPGQETQYF
>TRBJ2-3|TRBV12-3/TRBV12-4
CASSLTSGGRPDTQYF
>TRBJ2-2|TRBV20-1
CSARDTGRGAGELFF
>TRBJ1-1|TRBV29-1
CSVAGGNTEAFF
>TRBJ2-7|TRBV5-1
CASSAQSPEAYEQYF
>TRBJ2-3|TRBV6-1
CASSPRQRDTQYF